Sequencing of this TCR beta chain was carried out in a study of blood T cell repertoires in COVID-19. Overall study: Both acute and convalescent COVID-19 samples were obtained from the United States, Italy and Spain. Nucleic acid was either cDNA or gDNA, and it came from T cells, B-cell-depleted T cells, or PBMCs.

Original handling: It was from reference gene primer amplification that nucleated cell counts were estimated. Here immunoSEQ multiplex PCR was the method, and the copy in TCRdb shows in-frame clones only, minus some. The V and J calls and clone size are taken from that table; D and trimming were inferred from the DNA. The top ten hold 1.5% to 2% of the sample, which has more than 250,000 clones, about nine tenths seen once. V was trimmed by 7 bases and J by 5 bases, leaving 21 bases between them. The germline V gene encodes CDR1 MDHEN and CDR2 SYDVKM. The CDR3 is 16 amino acids. Seattle patient enrollment occurred during active infection, with longitudinal follow-up thereafter.

This clonotype was obtained from a woman in her thirties with COVID-19, enrolled during active disease. Material for sequencing was peripheral blood. This chain connects TRBV28 to TRBJ1-5, with D tentatively TRBD1 (5 bases). The CDR3 DNA is TGTGCCAGCACCAAGTTCGGACGACAGCCACATCAGCCCCAGCATTTT. Encoded protein: CASTKFGRQPHQPQHF.